These 10 T cell receptor beta chains were all obtained from the same sample, sequenced in a study of T cell changes during pregnancy in multiple sclerosis. Assay: immunoSEQ multiplex PCR; the TCRdb copy retains only in-frame clones and omits some. The sample lists some 83,000 clones; roughly nine tenths were seen once. The starting material was PBMCs, obtained in the first trimester of pregnancy. Source of these receptors: a female donor in good health, serving as a control in a pregnancy study. Some clones in this sample may be carry-over from other donors' samples.

This clone was found once. V gene TRBV6-5 combines with J gene TRBJ2-1, with 9 bases matching TRBD2. The CDR3 loop spans 14 amino acids. Per the germline V gene, CDR1 is MNHEY and CDR2 is SVGAGI. J gave up 7 bases and V 8 bases, and 9 bases lay outside the gene matches. CDR3 nucleotides: TGTGCCAGCTTAAGCGGGGGGCAGGTTAATGAGCAGTTCTTC. Translated, it gives CASLSGGQVNEQFF.

A few counts support this clone. This chain links TRBV6-1 with TRBJ1-5, with D possibly TRBD1 on 6 matching bases. Germline V CDR1 and CDR2: MNHNS, SASEGT. There are 13 residues in the CDR3. Trimming removed 8 bases from V and 0 bases from J, with 8 bases in between. DNA of the CDR3: TGTGCCAGCCGGACAGTTAGCAATCAGCCCCAGCATTTT. Encoded protein: CASRTVSNQPQHF.

This clone was counted a single time. The chain uses TRBV19 and TRBJ2-7; TRBD2 might be the D (5 bases). CDR1 LNHDA and CDR2 SQIVND come from the germline V gene (reference sequence). The CDR3 totals 13 residues. The ends were cut back, 5 bases at V and 4 bases at J, with 12 bases in the middle. CDR3 coding DNA: TGTGCCAGTAGTCCCCGGGATGTTTACGAGCAGTACTTC. As protein: CASSPRDVYEQYF.

The chain joins TRBV5-6 to TRBJ2-5; D might be TRBD2 (6 bases). The germline gives CDR1 SGHDT, CDR2 YYEEEE. V was cut by 6 bases and J by 5 bases, with 26 bases left in between. This CDR3 is 17 amino acids long. The CDR3 coding sequence is TGTGCCAGCACCGGGGGATCAGGGAGAGGATTATTGGAGACCCAGTACTTC. It codes for CASTGGSGRGLLETQYF. The full variable domain, with the rest looked up from reference TRBV5-6 and TRBJ2-5, is DAGVTQSPTHLIKTRGQQVTLRCSPKSGHDTVSWYQQALGQGPQFIFQYYEEEERQRGNFPDRFSGHQFPNYSSELNVNALLLGDSALYLCASTGGSGRGLLETQYFGPGTRLLVL.

The gene calls are TRBV11-2 and TRBJ2-3; 13 nucleotides align to TRBD2. The CDR3 consists of 18 residues. V lost 1 base to trimming and J lost 4 bases; unmatched junction nucleotides: 8. CDR1 and CDR2 from the germline V gene are SGHAT and FQNNGV. The CDR3 DNA follows: TGTGCCAGCAGCTTAGTGGCACTAGCGGGGGGGCCATCAGATACGCAGTATTTT. Translating gives CASSLVALAGGPSDTQYF.

The rearrangement links TRBV5-1 to TRBJ2-7; 7 bases fit TRBD1. The CDR3 is 12 residues long. Per germline, CDR1 SGHRS and CDR2 YFSETQ. J gave up 3 bases and V 7 bases, and 4 bases lay outside the gene matches. CDR3 nucleotide sequence: TGCGCCAGCCAACGGGACAGCTACGAGCAGTACTTC. The encoded protein is CASQRDSYEQYF.

This chain uses TRBV2 with TRBJ2-7, with 13 bases lining up with TRBD2. After removal of 5 bases from V and 4 bases from J, the junction contained 5 bases not matched to a gene. This CDR3 has 15 residues. CDR1 is SNHLY and CDR2 is FYNNEI in the germline V gene. The CDR3 here is CASSPTSGGAYEQYF. The CDR3 DNA follows: TGTGCCAGCAGTCCAACTAGCGGGGGGGCGTACGAGCAGTACTTC.

This clone has just one count. The V call is TRBV28, the J call TRBJ2-2; the D is unclear. The CDR3 consists of 13 residues. The V end lost 5 bases, the J end lost 7 bases, and 11 bases lay between the germline ends. Germline CDR1 and CDR2: MDHEN and SYDVKM. The CDR3 loop is CASSLFSGGELFF. The CDR3, as DNA: TGTGCCAGCAGTCTTTTTAGTGGCGGGGAGCTGTTTTTT.

This clone was seen only a few times. The V call is TRBV25-1, the J call TRBJ1-3; possible D gene TRBD1, 6 bases. This CDR3 spans 14 amino acids. The germline CDR1 and CDR2 sequences are MGHDK and SYGVNS. The ends were cut back, 6 bases at V and 1 base at J, with 10 bases in the middle. CDR3 in amino acids: CASRSDRSGNTIYF. DNA of the CDR3: TGTGCCAGCAGATCAGACAGGTCTGGAAACACCATATATTTT.

The chain uses TRBV7-2 and TRBJ2-7; TRBD2 matches at 11 bases. With 8 bases clipped from V and 5 bases from J, the junction kept 8 bases outside the gene matches. The CDR3 is 14 amino acids. Germline-derived CDR1 and CDR2 are SGHTA and FQGNSA. The CDR3 DNA reads as TGTGCCAGCCGACGCATAGCGGGAGGGGACGAGCAGTACTTC. Translated: CASRRIAGGDEQYF. Together with reference TRBV7-2 and TRBJ2-7, the CDR3 gives the full variable domain: GAGVSQSPSNKVTEKGKDVELRCDPISGHTALYWYRQSLGQGLEFLIYFQGNSAPDKSGLPSDRFSAERTGGSVSTLTIQRTQQEDSAVYLCASRRIAGGDEQYFGPGTRLTVT.